This T cell receptor (beta chain) comes out of a study of T cells after yellow fever vaccination. Study-wide background: The SMART-Seq v4 Ultra Low Input method served to prepare the low-cell-number fractions.

General study findings and limits: Clonotypes appearing in both CD4 and CD8 compartments existed, and their share was small. Reappearing after the booster were most of the clones from primary vaccination (96% CD4, 88% CD8).

Template-switching 5'RACE yielded the TCR cDNA; a universal primer site and UMIs were added in the process. TCRdb re-derived calls from the 5' RACE reads in MiXCR, one entry per CDR3 protein. The table shows hundreds of thousands of distinct CDR3 sequences, with 18% occurring only once. This clonotype was recorded at least ten times. Its antigen remains unknown. CDR3 length: 13 amino acids. Per germline, CDR1 MGHRA and CDR2 YSYEKL. J gave up 10 bases and V 6 bases, and 7 bases lay outside the gene matches. This chain joins TRBV4-1 and TRBJ2-1; 9 bases are a match to TRBD2. The sample here was PBMCs, taken before the yellow fever booster vaccination. The clonotype originates from a man aged 18 to 35 who received the YFV17D yellow fever vaccine. The chain's CDR3 is CASRGLASGEQFF. The DNA for the CDR3 is TGCGCCAGCAGGGGACTAGCATCAGGGGAGCAGTTCTTC.